Listed here are 28 T cell receptor beta chains from one sample, sequenced in a study of blood T cell repertoires in COVID-19. Here immunoSEQ multiplex PCR was the method, and the copy in TCRdb shows in-frame clones only, minus some. The table includes some 94,000 clones, 87% detected once. The sample taken for sequencing was peripheral blood. The receptors derive from a human donor in a cohort sampled during active COVID-19.

This chain joins TRBV3-1 (or the pseudogene TRBV3-2) and TRBJ2-1, with a possible D match to TRBD1 (6 bases). Germline V lookup: CDR1 LGHDT, CDR2 YNNKEL (reference sequence). CDR3 length: 18 amino acids. V lost 5 bases, J lost 4 bases, and 24 bases lay in between. DNA of the CDR3: TGTGCCAGCAGCTCAACTCTTTCCCAGGACAGCTTTTACAATGAGCAGTTCTTC. It encodes CASSSTLSQDSFYNEQFF.

The CDR3 loop reads CAISEGLAGTYEQYF. The DNA for the CDR3 is TGTGCCATCAGTGAGGGACTAGCGGGGACCTACGAGCAGTACTTC. The V and J genes are TRBV10-3 and TRBJ2-7; 12 positions agree with TRBD2. Germline loops: CDR1 ENHRY, CDR2 SYGVKD. CDR3 length: 15 residues. Trimming removed 2 bases from V and 2 bases from J; junction bases left unmatched: 1.

The chain employs TRBV5-4 and TRBJ1-4; possible D gene TRBD1, 6 bases. V lost 4 bases and J 5 bases, leaving 12 bases between the germline ends. Per germline, CDR1 SGHNT and CDR2 YYREEE (reference sequence). This CDR3 has 14 amino acids. CDR3 protein: CASSPDSRNEKLFF. The DNA of the CDR3 is TGTGCCAGCAGCCCGGACAGTAGAAATGAAAAACTGTTTTTT. Full variable domain (outside the CDR3, taken from reference TRBV5-4 and TRBJ1-4): ETGVTQSPTHLIKTRGQQVTLRCSSQSGHNTVSWYQQALGQGPQFIFQYYREEENGRGNFPPRFSGLQFPNYSSELNVNALELDDSALYLCASSPDSRNEKLFFGSGTQLSVL.

This chain connects TRBV6-4 to TRBJ1-1; D possibly corresponds to TRBD1 (6 bases). The germline CDR1 and CDR2 sequences are MRHNA and SNTAGT. This CDR3 has 13 residues. Trimming shortened V by 8 bases and J by 1 base, and 11 bases separated the two germline ends. The CDR3 sequence: CASSEQGNTEAFF. The CDR3 DNA follows: TGTGCCAGCTCGGAACAGGGGAACACTGAAGCTTTCTTT.

The V and J genes are TRBV14 and TRBJ2-7, with 12 bases identical to TRBD2. Unmatched junction bases numbered 2, after V lost 3 bases and J lost 5 bases. The CDR3 runs 14 residues. Germline V gene lookup returns CDR1 SGHDN and CDR2 FVKESK. The CDR3 region has the DNA TGTGCCAGCAGCCAGCTAGCGGGAGGGGACGAGCAGTACTTC. Translating it yields CASSQLAGGDEQYF. The full variable domain, with the rest looked up from reference TRBV14 and TRBJ2-7, is EAGVTQFPSHSVIEKGQTVTLRCDPISGHDNLYWYRRVMGKEIKFLLHFVKESKQDESGMPNNRFLAERTGGTYSTLKVQPAELEDSGVYFCASSQLAGGDEQYFGPGTRLTVT.

The chain recombines TRBV9 with TRBJ2-3, with 9 bases matching TRBD1. Germline CDR1 reads SGDLS; CDR2 reads YYNGEE. V shed 3 bases, J shed 5 bases, and the junction held 4 bases outside the gene matches. The CDR3 is 14 residues long. The CDR3 DNA is TGTGCCAGCAGCGCGGGACAGGGAAGAGATACGCAGTATTTT. It codes for CASSAGQGRDTQYF.

V usage is TRBV28 and J usage is TRBJ1-1; tentatively, D is TRBD1 (5 bases). Germline loops: CDR1 MDHEN, CDR2 SYDVKM. The length of the CDR3 is 14 residues. Trimming shortened V by 3 bases and J by 7 bases, and 15 bases separated the two germline ends. The DNA of the CDR3 is TGTGCCAGCAGTTTGCCCCCTCAGGGAGGTGAAGCTTTCTTT. Protein product: CASSLPPQGGEAFF.

The chain has TRBV27 and TRBJ1-5; TRBD1 aligns across 7 bases. CDR3 length equals 16 residues. CDR1 MNHEY and CDR2 SMNVEV come from the germline V gene (reference sequence). V lost 4 bases to trimming and J lost 6 bases; unmatched junction nucleotides: 12. The CDR3 DNA reads as TGTGCCAGCAGTTCCACCCGACAGGGTGGGCGTCAGCCCCAGCATTTT. Its translation is CASSSTRQGGRQPQHF.

The V and J genes are TRBV5-5 and TRBJ2-7; D is possibly TRBD1 (5 bases). The CDR3 runs to 14 residues. The germline V gene has CDR1 SGHKS and CDR2 YYEKEE (reference sequence). Trimming removed 2 bases at V and 2 bases at J, with 11 bases between. Here the CDR3 DNA reads TGTGCCAGCAGCTTACGTGTAGGGGCCTACGAGCAGTACTTC. Protein product: CASSLRVGAYEQYF.

This clone occurred a few times. This chain connects TRBV19 to TRBJ2-7, with D maybe TRBD2 (5 bases). Trimming removed 5 bases at V and 6 bases at J, with 17 bases between. The germline V gene encodes CDR1 LNHDA and CDR2 SQIVND (reference sequence). CDR3 size: 14 residues. In nucleotides, the CDR3 is TGTGCCAGTAGTGCGGAACTAGTGGTAGGCGAGCAGTACTTC. This codes for CASSAELVVGEQYF.

The V call is TRBV5-1, the J call TRBJ2-3; 10 nucleotides agree with TRBD2. This CDR3 contains 18 residues. The germline gives CDR1 SGHRS, CDR2 YFSETQ. V shed 2 bases and J 0 bases; nucleotides not matched to a gene: 9. CDR3 coding DNA: TGCGCCAGCAGCTTCCTTTCCCGAGCGGGGGGGAGCACAGATACGCAGTATTTT. It translates to CASSFLSRAGGSTDTQYF.

The rearrangement uses TRBV5-1 and TRBJ2-3, with TRBD2 matching 7 bases. CDR1 is SGHRS and CDR2 is YFSETQ in the germline V gene. The junction had 11 bases not matched to a gene; V was cut back by 2 bases and J by 5 bases. The CDR3 extends over 16 amino acids. Here the CDR3 DNA reads TGCGCCAGCAGCTTTGGGGCCAGCGGGAAGCGAGATACGCAGTATTTT. Residues: CASSFGASGKRDTQYF.

Concerning this clone: This sample includes further DNA sequences coding for the same CDR3. This sequence joins TRBV27 and TRBJ2-3, with D hard to call. Trimming cost V 3 bases and J 1 base, with 5 bases left between them. The CDR3 contains 13 residues. The V gene's germline CDR1 is MNHEY and CDR2 SMNVEV (reference sequence). As DNA, the CDR3 is TGTGCCAGCAGTTTTAGAGGCACAGATACGCAGTATTTT. Translated, it gives CASSFRGTDTQYF.

J is TRBJ1-5 and V is TRBV7-3, with a possible D match to TRBD1 (5 bases). CDR1 is SGHTA, CDR2 FQGTGA, per germline. Between the trimmed V and J ends, which lost 2 bases and 3 bases, there was a span of 5 bases. The CDR3 covers 13 residues. In DNA, the CDR3 is TGTGCCAGCAGCTTAGGGGCCAATCAGCCCCAGCATTTT. Its protein product is CASSLGANQPQHF.

This chain joins TRBV3-1 (or the pseudogene TRBV3-2) and TRBJ2-3; TRBD2 agrees at 9 bases. The length of the CDR3 is 14 residues. Germline trimming cut 0 bases from V and 11 bases from J; bases unmatched to any gene: 6. Germline V CDR1 and CDR2: LGHDT, YNNKEL (reference sequence). CDR3 DNA sequence: TGTGCCAGCAGCCAAGAAATAGCGGGAGTGGGGCAGTATTTT. Translation gives CASSQEIAGVGQYF.

The J gene is TRBJ1-5, the V gene TRBV12-3 or TRBV12-4; 7 bases are a match to TRBD1. The CDR3 sequence is 13 residues long. The junction had 3 bases not matched to a gene; V was cut back by 6 bases and J by 4 bases. For the CDR3, the DNA is TGTGCCAGCAGCGGACAGGCAAATCAGCCCCAGCATTTT. This sequence encodes CASSGQANQPQHF.

This clone was observed a handful of times. This rearrangement joins TRBV30 to TRBJ1-3; TRBD1 is a possible D gene (5 bases). Trimming shortened V by 2 bases and J by 0 bases, and 11 bases separated the two germline ends. The CDR3 is made up of 15 amino acids. Germline V gene lookup returns CDR1 GTSNPN and CDR2 SVGIG (reference sequence). This CDR3 reads CAWSPDSSSGNTIYF. The CDR3 nucleotides are TGTGCCTGGAGTCCAGACAGCAGCTCTGGAAACACCATATATTTT. Full variable domain (outside the CDR3, taken from reference TRBV30 and TRBJ1-3): SQTIHQWPATLVQPVGSPLSLECTVEGTSNPNLYWYRQAAGRGLQLLFYSVGIGQISSEVPQNLSASRPQDRQFILSSKKLLLSDSGFYLCAWSPDSSSGNTIYFGEGSWLTVV.

This sequence joins TRBV19 and TRBJ1-1, with 7 bases matching TRBD1. This CDR3 is 13 amino acids long. Germline V CDR1 and CDR2: LNHDA, SQIVND (reference sequence). The V and J ends lost 9 bases and 4 bases, in that order; junction bases with no gene match: 8. The CDR3 loop reads CASSQGGGTEAFF. The CDR3 nucleotides are TGTGCCAGCAGCCAGGGGGGCGGCACTGAAGCTTTCTTT.

This rearrangement joins TRBV19 to TRBJ2-1, with TRBD2 matching 10 bases. Germline V gives CDR1 LNHDA, CDR2 SQIVND (reference sequence). The trim removed 4 bases at V and 8 bases at J, leaving 14 bases unmatched. This CDR3 has 17 residues. CDR3 sequence reads: CASSTSGAGGFGDEQFF. CDR3 sequence (DNA): TGTGCCAGTAGTACCTCAGGAGCGGGAGGGTTTGGGGATGAGCAGTTCTTC.

The chain couples TRBV7-9 to TRBJ2-3, with a tentative D call TRBD2 (5 bases). Per germline, CDR1 SEHNR and CDR2 FQNEAQ (reference sequence). Deletions cut 1 base from V and 4 bases from J, with 6 bases between. This CDR3 spans 13 amino acids. The CDR3 DNA follows: TGTGCCAGCAGCTTAGGCGGGCCAGATACGCAGTATTTT. It codes for CASSLGGPDTQYF.

The chain couples TRBV18 to TRBJ2-7; TRBD1 agrees at 7 bases. Germline V gives CDR1 KGHSH, CDR2 LQKENI. This CDR3 spans 13 amino acids. V was clipped by 2 bases and J by 12 bases; unmatched bases: 10. The chain's CDR3 is CASSPVGQEELYF. The CDR3 bases are TGTGCCAGCTCACCAGTCGGACAGGAGGAACTGTACTTC.

This chain's CDR3 is CASSPTSGLLGIQYF. The CDR3 coding sequence is TGTGCCAGCTCACCCACTAGCGGTCTTCTGGGCATTCAGTACTTC. The genes are TRBV18 and TRBJ2-4; 8 nucleotides match TRBD2. The CDR3 is 15 residues long. Germline V gene sequence: CDR1 KGHSH, CDR2 LQKENI. Germline trimming cut 3 bases from V and 9 bases from J; bases unmatched to any gene: 10.

V and J are TRBV5-1 and TRBJ1-6; D might be TRBD1 (5 bases). The V and J ends lost 4 bases and 6 bases respectively, with 20 bases between them. The CDR3 loop spans 17 amino acids. Germline V lookup: CDR1 SGHRS, CDR2 YFSETQ. The CDR3 spells CASSLKPSQGSNSPLHF. DNA for the CDR3: TGCGCCAGCAGCCTAAAACCTTCTCAGGGTTCTAATTCACCCCTCCACTTT.

This rearrangement joins TRBV7-8 to TRBJ2-5, with D unclear. CDR1 is SGHVS and CDR2 is FQNEAQ in the germline V gene. CDR3 length: 13 residues. The V gene lost 3 bases and the J gene lost 5 bases, with 10 bases spanning the gap. CDR3 loop: CASSLGLSETQYF. CDR3 nucleotide sequence: TGTGCCAGCAGCTTGGGCCTAAGTGAGACCCAGTACTTC.

This sequence joins TRBV5-1 and TRBJ2-1; 9 bases are a match to TRBD2. The ends lost 3 bases at V and 2 bases at J; junction bases unmatched: 3. The germline V gene has CDR1 SGHRS and CDR2 YFSETQ. The CDR3 extends over 15 amino acids. CDR3 DNA: TGCGCCAGCAGCTCAACTAGCGGGCCCTACAATGAGCAGTTCTTC. This encodes CASSSTSGPYNEQFF.

The chain has TRBV19 and TRBJ2-3; D possibly corresponds to TRBD1 (6 bases). The CDR3 has 13 amino acids. The V end lost 4 bases, the J end lost 7 bases, and 12 bases lay between the germline ends. The germline V gene has CDR1 LNHDA and CDR2 SQIVND (reference sequence). The CDR3 is CASSTTGSNTQYF. The DNA of the CDR3 is TGTGCCAGTAGTACCACAGGGAGTAATACGCAGTATTTT. The full variable domain, in which reference TRBV19 and TRBJ2-3 provide the parts outside the CDR3, is DGGITQSPKYLFRKEGQNVTLSCEQNLNHDAMYWYRQDPGQGLRLIYYSQIVNDFQKGDIAEGYSVSREKKESFPLTVTSAQKNPTAFYLCASSTTGSNTQYFGPGTRLTVL.

The rearrangement uses TRBV27 and TRBJ1-1; D might be TRBD1 (5 bases). CDR3 length: 14 residues. Trimming cost V 3 bases and J 6 bases, with 14 bases left between them. Germline CDR1 MNHEY, CDR2 SMNVEV (reference sequence). The CDR3 is CASSFMTAGAEAFF. Here the CDR3 DNA reads TGTGCCAGCAGTTTCATGACAGCGGGGGCTGAAGCTTTCTTT.

The V and J genes are TRBV19 and TRBJ2-5; 7 bases are shared with TRBD1. The V gene end was trimmed by 5 bases and the J gene end by 4 bases; junction bases not matched to a gene: 7. Germline V lookup: CDR1 LNHDA, CDR2 SQIVND (reference sequence). The CDR3 has 14 residues. The CDR3 protein is CASSLRQGRETQYF. CDR3 nucleotide sequence: TGTGCCAGTAGTCTCCGACAGGGTCGAGAGACCCAGTACTTC.